These 18 T cell receptor beta chains originate from one sample sequenced in a study of patients and donors after allogeneic stem cell transplantation. TCRdb re-called the RT-PCR reads through MiXCR, storing one row per CDR3 protein. The sample gives 190,000 or so distinct CDR3 sequences, around two fifths of which show up once; about 9.9% is in the top ten. Sequencing input: blood, either unsorted or a sorted T cell fraction (not recorded which). These receptors all come from a human donor who was either an allogeneic HSCT recipient or a stem cell or donor lymphocyte infusion donor (not recorded which). It is not recorded whose cells these are; they may come from a transplant donor.

This chain uses TRBV4-1 with TRBJ1-2; maybe TRBD1 (6 bases). This CDR3 spans 15 amino acids. Germline CDR1 reads MGHRA; CDR2 reads YSYEKL. V lost 4 bases and J 0 bases, leaving 12 bases between the germline ends. CDR3 protein: CASSLGQLPNYGYTF. CDR3 DNA: TGCGCCAGCAGCCTTGGACAGCTTCCTAACTATGGCTACACCTTC.

This clonotype was counted a few times. Here the CDR3 reads CASSSSRVGTEAFF. The CDR3 region has the DNA TGTGCCAGCAGTTCAAGCAGGGTGGGCACTGAAGCTTTCTTT. The chain employs TRBV6-1 and TRBJ1-1; a weak D match, TRBD1 (5 bases). V shed 5 bases and J shed 4 bases, with 14 bases lying between them. CDR1 MNHNS and CDR2 SASEGT come from the germline V gene. The CDR3 has 14 residues.

The V gene is TRBV12-3 or TRBV12-4, the J gene TRBJ2-1; 7 bases are a match to TRBD1. The CDR3 is made up of 13 amino acids. After removal of 6 bases from V and 6 bases from J, the junction contained 5 bases not matched to a gene. The CDR3 spells CASSQRQGNEQFF. The DNA for the CDR3 is TGTGCCAGCAGCCAGCGACAGGGCAATGAGCAGTTCTTC.

This clonotype was seen a few times. The chain links TRBV5-1 to TRBJ1-1; D perhaps matches TRBD1 (6 bases). Deletions cut 5 bases from V and 1 base from J, with 15 bases between. The V gene's germline CDR1 is SGHRS and CDR2 YFSETQ. The CDR3 consists of 15 residues. CDR3 DNA: TGCGCCAGCAGAGACACAGGGATCCCGAACACTGAAGCTTTCTTT. Translating it yields CASRDTGIPNTEAFF.

The J gene is TRBJ1-2, the V gene TRBV29-1; 12 bases map to TRBD1. CDR3 length equals 16 residues. With V trimmed by 7 bases and J by 6 bases, 15 bases remained unmatched. Germline CDR1 SQVTM, CDR2 ANQGSEA. CDR3: CSGGPGQGASEDGYTF. The CDR3 DNA follows: TGCAGCGGAGGACCGGGACAGGGGGCTTCGGAGGATGGCTACACCTTC.

This clonotype was detected a few times. V usage is TRBV20-1 and J usage is TRBJ1-2; no definite D call. The CDR3 sequence is 12 residues long. Germline-derived CDR1 and CDR2 are DFQATT and SNEGSKA (reference sequence). Between the trimmed V and J ends, which lost 6 bases and 7 bases, there was a span of 15 bases. CDR3 protein: CSAADGISGYTF. CDR3 coding DNA: TGCAGTGCCGCGGACGGAATTAGTGGCTACACCTTC.

The V and J genes are TRBV11-1 and TRBJ2-5, with D tentatively TRBD1 (6 bases). The V and J ends lost 5 bases and 4 bases respectively, with 17 bases between them. CDR1 is SGHAT, CDR2 FQDESV, per germline (reference sequence). The CDR3 has 15 amino acids. CDR3 in DNA: TGTGCCAGCAGCCCGTCACAGGGTGGGGTAGAGACCCAGTACTTC. Encoded protein: CASSPSQGGVETQYF.

The CDR3, as DNA: TGCAGTGCTAGGAGGAGCGGGGAAGGAGATACGCAGTATTTT. Translated: CSARRSGEGDTQYF. The chain joins TRBV20-1 to TRBJ2-3; TRBD2 matches 7 bases. Germline V gives CDR1 DFQATT, CDR2 SNEGSKA (reference sequence). Trimming took 3 bases from V and 5 from J; bases not matched to a gene: 8. This CDR3 region has 14 residues.

This clonotype was seen ten or more times. The V gene is TRBV6-5, the J gene TRBJ1-5; 10 bases are shared with TRBD1. Germline values: CDR1 MNHEY, CDR2 SVGAGI. Trimming took 5 bases from V and 2 from J; bases not matched to a gene: 3. The CDR3 extends over 15 amino acids. CDR3 coding DNA: TGTGCCAGCAGTCGGACAGGGGGGGGCAATCAGCCCCAGCATTTT. Translating it yields CASSRTGGGNQPQHF.

The chain recombines TRBV7-2 with TRBJ2-1, with no clear D. The CDR3 extends over 11 amino acids. Trimming removed 2 bases at V and 12 bases at J, with 8 bases between. Germline-derived CDR1 and CDR2 are SGHTA and FQGNSA. CDR3 in amino acids: CASSLLLGQFF. CDR3 nucleotides: TGTGCCAGCAGCTTACTCTTGGGGCAGTTCTTC. Full variable domain (rest looked up from reference TRBV7-2 and TRBJ2-1): GAGVSQSPSNKVTEKGKDVELRCDPISGHTALYWYRQSLGQGLEFLIYFQGNSAPDKSGLPSDRFSAERTGGSVSTLTIQRTQQEDSAVYLCASSLLLGQFFGPGTRLTVL.

The genes are TRBV20-1 and TRBJ2-6; D not resolved. V dropped 5 bases and J dropped 3 bases, with 11 bases sitting between them. The germline gives CDR1 DFQATT, CDR2 SNEGSKA (reference sequence). This CDR3 spans 14 amino acids. CDR3 loop: CSAVEPLGANVLTF. The CDR3 nucleotides read TGCAGTGCTGTCGAACCGCTTGGGGCCAACGTCCTGACTTTC.

The chain employs TRBV5-1 and TRBJ2-2; D assignment may be TRBD1 or TRBD2 (5 bases each). V was cut by 2 bases and J by 0 bases, with 11 bases left in between. The CDR3 sequence is 16 residues long. Germline V gene sequence: CDR1 SGHRS, CDR2 YFSETQ. In DNA, the CDR3 is TGCGCCAGCAGCTTAAAATCGGGGCCGAACACCGGGGAGCTGTTTTTT. This encodes CASSLKSGPNTGELFF.

The sample holds a few counts of this clonotype. The chain joins TRBV20-1 to TRBJ1-1, with D hard to call. Germline values: CDR1 DFQATT, CDR2 SNEGSKA (reference sequence). V lost 3 bases, J lost 6 bases, and 8 bases lay in between. The CDR3 is 11 residues long. The CDR3 spells CSASGSAEAFF. The CDR3 region has the DNA TGCAGTGCTAGTGGGTCGGCTGAAGCTTTCTTT.

The CDR3 DNA sequence: TGTGCCAGCAGTACAAGGACAGGGAGGCAGCCCCAGCATTTT. Its translation is CASSTRTGRQPQHF. The chain combines TRBV12-3 or TRBV12-4 with TRBJ1-5; TRBD1 agrees at 8 bases. The CDR3 is 14 amino acids. Trimming at V came to 5 bases and at J to 7 bases, leaving 7 bases not matched to a gene.

The chain joins TRBV5-5 to TRBJ1-6; D is undetermined. CDR3 length equals 15 residues. The V end lost 4 bases, the J end lost 4 bases, and 12 bases lay between the germline ends. CDR1 and CDR2 (germline): SGHKS, YYEKEE (reference sequence). Here the CDR3 reads CASSPRPDYNSPLHF. The CDR3, as DNA: TGTGCCAGCAGCCCTCGGCCGGATTATAATTCACCCCTCCACTTT. The full variable domain, rest sourced from reference TRBV5-5 and TRBJ1-6, is DAGVTQSPTHLIKTRGQQVTLRCSPISGHKSVSWYQQVLGQGPQFIFQYYEKEERGRGNFPDRFSARQFPNYSSELNVNALLLGDSALYLCASSPRPDYNSPLHFGNGTRLTVT.

This clonotype was observed a handful of times. V and J are TRBV28 and TRBJ2-2, with a weak D call TRBD1 (5 bases). Germline CDR1 and CDR2: MDHEN and SYDVKM. The CDR3 extends over 15 amino acids. Trimming took 6 bases from V and 5 from J, leaving 16 bases between them. The CDR3 bases are TGTGCCAGCAGCCCGGACACCCGCGCGACCGGGGAGCTGTTTTTT. Amino acids: CASSPDTRATGELFF.

This clonotype was seen only a few times. This sequence joins TRBV20-1 and TRBJ2-2; 9 bases align to TRBD2. Germline CDR1 and CDR2: DFQATT and SNEGSKA (reference sequence). Trimming took 3 bases from V and 4 from J; bases not matched to a gene: 12. This CDR3 region has 17 residues. The CDR3 region has the DNA TGCAGTGCTAGGGGCAGGGAGGGACTAGCCAGCACCGGGGAGCTGTTTTTT. Translated: CSARGREGLASTGELFF.

This clonotype was recorded a few times. V is TRBV20-1 and J is TRBJ2-7; D tentatively reads TRBD1 or TRBD2 (6 bases each). Germline lookup yields CDR1 DFQATT and CDR2 SNEGSKA (reference sequence). Trimming cost V 4 bases and J 6 bases, with 22 bases left between them. The CDR3 extends over 15 amino acids. CDR3 sequence reads: CSAIRGGLRRGEQYF. For the CDR3, the DNA is TGCAGTGCTATCCGAGGGGGACTCCGACGGGGCGAGCAGTACTTC.